One and the same sample provided the 9 T cell receptor beta chains below, sequenced in a study. One entry per CDR3 protein, called by TCRdb with MiXCR from the 5' RACE reads. The table shows about 54,000 distinct CDR3 sequences, with 15% to 20% occurring only once. The source material was naive CD4+ T cells sorted from blood. As for subset: naive CD4+ T cells, CD4+CD45RA+CD25-. The receptors shown here come from a female donor with breast cancer.

This clonotype was detected many times. V is TRBV5-1 and J is TRBJ2-1; 10 nucleotides line up with TRBD2. The trim removed 6 bases at V and 1 base at J, leaving 4 bases unmatched. Germline loops: CDR1 SGHRS, CDR2 YFSETQ. This CDR3 has 15 amino acids. CDR3 in DNA: TGCGCCAGCAAATCGACTAGCGGGTCCTACAATGAGCAGTTCTTC. Its protein is CASKSTSGSYNEQFF.

The sample holds a few counts of this clonotype. The chain employs TRBV20-1 and TRBJ2-7; TRBD1 matches 9 bases. The CDR3 length is 16 residues. The J segment lost 5 bases and the V segment lost 6 bases, leaving 17 bases of the junction unmatched. Germline CDR1 is DFQATT and CDR2 is SNEGSKA (reference sequence). The CDR3 DNA reads TGCAGTGCCCAAGCTCAAACCGGGACAGGGAGGAACGAGCAGTACTTC. It yields the protein CSAQAQTGTGRNEQYF.

This clonotype has a handful of counts. V is TRBV6-6 and J is TRBJ1-5; D remains unclear. This CDR3 region has 13 residues. Trimming removed 4 bases at V and 5 bases at J, with 9 bases between. The germline gives CDR1 MNHNY, CDR2 SVGAGI (reference sequence). In DNA form, the CDR3 reads TGTGCCAGCAGTTCTCCGGCCGATCAGCCCCAGCATTTT. Protein: CASSSPADQPQHF.

The count of this clonotype is one. With a much larger clone just one base away, this may be a read error. The rearrangement uses TRBV7-2 and TRBJ1-2; D is unclear. The germline V gene has CDR1 SGHTA and CDR2 FQGNSA. The length of the CDR3 is 13 residues. The CDR3 sequence: CASSSHPNDGYTF. CDR3 coding DNA: TGTGCCAGCAGCTCCCACCCTAACGATGGCTACACCTTC. Full variable domain (missing parts from reference TRBV7-2 and TRBJ1-2): GAGVSQSPSNKVTEKGKDVELRCDPISGHTALYWYRQSLGQGLEFLIYFQGNSAPDKSGLPSDRFSAERTGGSVSTLTIQRTQQEDSAVYLCASSSHPNDGYTFGSGTRLTVV.

This clonotype was detected once. This clone may be a read error of a much larger clone one base away. The chain combines TRBV20-1 with TRBJ2-3; D not certain. Looked up from germline, CDR1 is DFQATT and CDR2 is SNEGSKA (reference sequence). Trimming shortened V by 7 bases and J by 4 bases, and 9 bases separated the two germline ends. This CDR3 region has 11 residues. CDR3 sequence (DNA): TGCAGTGTAGTGTCCTCAGATACGCAGTATTTT. Residues: CSVVSSDTQYF.

This clonotype has a count of ten or more. CDR3 region: CASSTGAPAYEQYF. The CDR3 nucleotides read TGTGCCAGCAGTACAGGGGCGCCGGCGTACGAGCAGTACTTC. The V call is TRBV6-2 or TRBV6-3, the J call TRBJ2-7, with 7 bases matching TRBD1. V gave up 5 bases and J gave up 4 bases; unmatched junction bases: 8. CDR1 is MNHEY, CDR2 SVGEGT, per germline. CDR3 length equals 14 residues.

The rearrangement links TRBV27 to TRBJ1-5; 8 bases are shared with TRBD1. The CDR3 runs to 15 residues. Per the germline V gene, CDR1 is MNHEY and CDR2 is SMNVEV (reference sequence). After removal of 5 bases from V and 5 bases from J, the junction contained 8 bases not matched to a gene. CDR3 DNA: TGTGCCAGCAGTCGTAGGACAGGGTTGGATCAGCCCCAGCATTTT. This sequence encodes CASSRRTGLDQPQHF.

This clonotype has a count of ten or more. The V call is TRBV7-9, the J call TRBJ2-3; TRBD2 matches at 13 bases. There are 17 residues in the CDR3. From germline, CDR1 is SEHNR and CDR2 FQNEAQ (reference sequence). V trimming: 5 bases; J trimming: 1 base; junction bases outside the gene matches: 6. The CDR3 protein is CASSDGLAGVRTDTQYF. CDR3 coding DNA: TGTGCCAGCAGCGATGGACTAGCGGGAGTGCGCACAGATACGCAGTATTTT.

The CDR3 loop is CASRGTVLTDTQYF. In DNA form, the CDR3 reads TGTGCCAGCCGGGGAACAGTACTCACAGATACGCAGTATTTT. The chain has TRBV12-3 or TRBV12-4 and TRBJ2-3; possibly TRBD2 for D (5 bases). The V gene lost 8 bases and the J gene lost 2 bases, with 14 bases spanning the gap. The CDR3 totals 14 residues.